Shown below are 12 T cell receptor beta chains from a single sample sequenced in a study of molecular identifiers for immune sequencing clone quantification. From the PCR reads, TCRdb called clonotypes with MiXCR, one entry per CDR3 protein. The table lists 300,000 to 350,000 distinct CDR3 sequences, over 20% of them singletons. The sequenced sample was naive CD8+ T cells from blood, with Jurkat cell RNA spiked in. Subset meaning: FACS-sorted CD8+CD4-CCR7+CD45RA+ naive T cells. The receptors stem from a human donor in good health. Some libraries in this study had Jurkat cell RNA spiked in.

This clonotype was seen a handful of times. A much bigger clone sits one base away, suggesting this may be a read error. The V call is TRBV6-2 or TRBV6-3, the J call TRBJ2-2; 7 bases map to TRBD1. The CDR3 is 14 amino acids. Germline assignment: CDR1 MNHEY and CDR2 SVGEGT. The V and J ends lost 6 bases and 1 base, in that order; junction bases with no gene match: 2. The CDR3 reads CASRWTGNTGELFF. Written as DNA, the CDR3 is TGTGCCAGCAGGTGGACAGGGAACACCGGGGAGCTGTTTTTT.

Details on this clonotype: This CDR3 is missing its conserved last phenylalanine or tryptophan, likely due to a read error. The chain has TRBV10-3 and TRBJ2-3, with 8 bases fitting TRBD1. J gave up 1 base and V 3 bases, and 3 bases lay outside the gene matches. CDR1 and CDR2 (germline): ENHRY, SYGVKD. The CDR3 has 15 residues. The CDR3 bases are TGTGCCATCAGTGATCAGGGGGCCGGCACAGATACGCAGTATCTT. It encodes CAISDQGAGTDTQYL.

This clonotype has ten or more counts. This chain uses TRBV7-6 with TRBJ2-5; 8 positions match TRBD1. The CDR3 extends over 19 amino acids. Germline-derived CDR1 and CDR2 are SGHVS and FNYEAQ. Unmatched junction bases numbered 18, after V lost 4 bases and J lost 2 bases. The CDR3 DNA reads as TGTGCCAGCAGCTGGAGCCGGGACAGGCCCCGGGGCTATCAAGAGACCCAGTACTTC. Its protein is CASSWSRDRPRGYQETQYF.

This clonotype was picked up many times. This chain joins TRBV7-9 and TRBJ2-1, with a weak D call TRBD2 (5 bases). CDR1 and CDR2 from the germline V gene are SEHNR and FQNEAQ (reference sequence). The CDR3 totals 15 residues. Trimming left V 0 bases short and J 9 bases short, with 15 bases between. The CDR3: CASSLAPGSIGEQFF. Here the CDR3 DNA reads TGTGCCAGCAGCTTAGCGCCGGGGAGCATCGGTGAGCAGTTCTTC.

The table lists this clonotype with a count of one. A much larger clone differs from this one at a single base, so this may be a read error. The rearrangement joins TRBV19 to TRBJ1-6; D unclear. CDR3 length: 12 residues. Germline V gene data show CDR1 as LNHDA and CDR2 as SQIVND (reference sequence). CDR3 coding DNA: TGTGCCTGTAGCCCTGGGGATTCACCCCTCCACTTT. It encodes CACSPGDSPLHF.

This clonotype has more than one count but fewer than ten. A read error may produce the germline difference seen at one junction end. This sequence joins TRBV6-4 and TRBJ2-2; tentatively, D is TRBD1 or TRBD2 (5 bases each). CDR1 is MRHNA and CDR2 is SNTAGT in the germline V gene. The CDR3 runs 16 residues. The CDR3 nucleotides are TGTGCCAGCGGTGAACAGTGGGGCCGCCGGGGAGATAAGCTGTTTTTT. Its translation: CASGEQWGRRGDKLFF.

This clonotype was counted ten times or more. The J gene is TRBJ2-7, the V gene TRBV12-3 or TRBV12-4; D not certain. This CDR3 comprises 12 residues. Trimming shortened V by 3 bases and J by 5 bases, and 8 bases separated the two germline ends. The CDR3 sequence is CASSFGFHEQYF. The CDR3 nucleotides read TGTGCCAGCAGTTTCGGGTTCCACGAGCAGTACTTC.

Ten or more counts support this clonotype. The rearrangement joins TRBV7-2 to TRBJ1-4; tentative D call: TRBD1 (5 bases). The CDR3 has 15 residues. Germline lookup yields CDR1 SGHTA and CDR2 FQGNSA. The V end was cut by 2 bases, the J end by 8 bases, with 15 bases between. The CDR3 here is CASSLSRRRGEKLFF. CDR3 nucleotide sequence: TGTGCCAGCAGCTTATCCCGCAGGCGGGGGGAAAAACTGTTTTTT.

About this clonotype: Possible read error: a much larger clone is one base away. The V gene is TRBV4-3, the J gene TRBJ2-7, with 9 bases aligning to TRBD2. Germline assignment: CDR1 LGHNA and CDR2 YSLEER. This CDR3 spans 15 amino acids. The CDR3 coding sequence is TGCGCCGGCAGCCTTTCCGGCGGGGGGGCCTACGAGCAGTACTTC. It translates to CAGSLSGGGAYEQYF.

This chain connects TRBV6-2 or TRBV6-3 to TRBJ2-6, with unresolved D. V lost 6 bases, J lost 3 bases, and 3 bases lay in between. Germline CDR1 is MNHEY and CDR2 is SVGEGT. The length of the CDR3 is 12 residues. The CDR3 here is CASRDGANVLTF. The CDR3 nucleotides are TGTGCCAGCAGGGATGGGGCCAACGTCCTGACTTTC.

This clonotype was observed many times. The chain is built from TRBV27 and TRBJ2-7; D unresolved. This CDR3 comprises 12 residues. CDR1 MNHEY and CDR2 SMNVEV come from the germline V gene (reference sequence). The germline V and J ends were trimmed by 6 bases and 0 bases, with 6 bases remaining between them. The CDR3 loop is CASRASSYEQYF. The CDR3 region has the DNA TGTGCCAGCAGGGCCAGCTCCTACGAGCAGTACTTC.

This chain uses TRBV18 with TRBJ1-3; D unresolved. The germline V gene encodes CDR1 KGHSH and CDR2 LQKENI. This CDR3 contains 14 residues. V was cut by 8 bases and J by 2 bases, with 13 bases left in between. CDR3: CASTTSGPGNTIYF. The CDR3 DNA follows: TGTGCCAGCACAACCAGCGGCCCTGGAAACACCATATATTTT.